These 3 T cell receptor beta chains share one sample of origin, sequenced in a study of shared T cell receptors in the human thymus. Profiling relied on immunoSEQ multiplex PCR, and the TCRdb table lists in-frame clones only, not all of them. The sample shows roughly 500,000 clones, around 82% of them seen only once. These data were also filed under a second study, of human thymus T cells.

The sequencing sample was made of thymocytes. These receptors were taken from a boy less than two years old with a congenital heart defect.

V and J are TRBV7-9 and TRBJ2-7; the D gene is possibly TRBD1 (6 bases). The germline V and J ends were trimmed by 5 bases and 6 bases, with 20 bases remaining between them. Germline values: CDR1 SEHNR, CDR2 FQNEAQ (reference sequence). The CDR3 is 15 residues long. In nucleotides, the CDR3 is TGTGCCAGCAGCGTTCCGGGACATAGGGCTATCGAGCAGTACTTC. It yields the protein CASSVPGHRAIEQYF.

V and J are TRBV6-5 and TRBJ2-2; tentative D call: TRBD2 (5 bases). Germline V gives CDR1 MNHEY, CDR2 SVGAGI. The CDR3 extends over 16 amino acids. V was trimmed by 2 bases and J by 2 bases, leaving 12 bases between them. The CDR3 nucleotides read TGTGCCAGCAGTTACCGGAGGATCCTCAACACCGGGGAGCTGTTTTTT. Its translation is CASSYRRILNTGELFF.

This sequence joins TRBV4-3 and TRBJ2-1; 7 bases fit TRBD1. CDR1 LGHNA and CDR2 YSLEER come from the germline V gene. This CDR3 comprises 16 residues. J lost 0 bases, V lost 4 bases, and 6 bases had no gene match. The CDR3 DNA follows: TGCGCCAGCAGCCCCGGGACAGTCTACTCCTACAATGAGCAGTTCTTC. Encoded protein: CASSPGTVYSYNEQFF.